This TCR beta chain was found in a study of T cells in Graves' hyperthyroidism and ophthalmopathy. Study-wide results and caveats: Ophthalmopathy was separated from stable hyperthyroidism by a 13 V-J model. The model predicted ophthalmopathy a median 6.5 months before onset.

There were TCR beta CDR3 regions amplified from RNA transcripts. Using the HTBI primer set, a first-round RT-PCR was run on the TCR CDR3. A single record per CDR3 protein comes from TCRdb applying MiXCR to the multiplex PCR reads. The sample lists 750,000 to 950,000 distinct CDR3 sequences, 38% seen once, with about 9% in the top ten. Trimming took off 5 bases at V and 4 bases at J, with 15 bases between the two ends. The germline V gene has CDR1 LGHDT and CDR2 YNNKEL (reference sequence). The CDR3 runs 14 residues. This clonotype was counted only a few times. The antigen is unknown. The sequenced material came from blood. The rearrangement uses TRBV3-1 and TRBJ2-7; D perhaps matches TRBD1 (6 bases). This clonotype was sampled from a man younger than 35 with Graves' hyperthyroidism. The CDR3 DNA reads TGTGCCAGCAGCGAGAGCGGCAGGGGTTACGAGCAGTACTTC. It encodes CASSESGRGYEQYF.